Each of the 16 T cell receptor beta chains below was sequenced from the same sample in a study of T cells in localized non-small cell lung cancer. TCRdb's copy holds only in-frame clones and misses some; the assay was immunoSEQ multiplex PCR. The sample contains several thousand clones, around 24% of which appear only once. The sample in question was normal lung tissue next to the tumor, obtained before any cancer treatment. The source of these receptors is a man aged 35 to 69 with stage III squamous cell lung carcinoma.

This clone has only a few counts. The rearrangement uses TRBV25-1 and TRBJ2-5, with D perhaps TRBD2 (5 bases). CDR3 length: 14 residues. The V end was cut by 0 bases, the J end by 1 base, with 6 bases between. Germline V CDR1 and CDR2: MGHDK, SYGVNS. The CDR3 coding sequence is TGTGCCAGCAGTGAATATCTAGCCCAAGAGACCCAGTACTTC. It is translated as CASSEYLAQETQYF.

This chain joins TRBV19 and TRBJ2-2; the match to TRBD2 covers 7 bases. The CDR3 covers 17 residues. Germline V CDR1 and CDR2: LNHDA, SQIVND (reference sequence). With V trimmed by 1 base and J by 2 bases, 7 bases remained unmatched. The CDR3 DNA is TGTGCCAGTAGTATAGGCGGGGGAGCCTCTAACACCGGGGAGCTGTTTTTT. Amino acids: CASSIGGGASNTGELFF.

The gene calls are TRBV11-3 and TRBJ1-3, with D perhaps TRBD1 (5 bases). V lost 4 bases, J lost 4 bases, and 17 bases lay in between. The length of the CDR3 is 16 residues. CDR1 is SGHNT, CDR2 YENEEA, per germline. The CDR3 here is CASSSHRDASGNTIYF. The CDR3 DNA reads as TGTGCCAGCAGCTCTCACCGGGACGCTAGCGGAAACACCATATATTTT.

This clone qualifies as medium-sized. The J gene is TRBJ1-5, the V gene TRBV6-8, with D tentatively TRBD1 (5 bases). Trimming removed 8 bases at V and 6 bases at J, with 20 bases between. Germline CDR1 MNHGY, CDR2 SAAAGT. The CDR3 totals 15 residues. As DNA, the CDR3 is TGTGCCAGCTCTAGAGACATTACAGGCGTTCAGCCCCAGCATTTT. Residues: CASSRDITGVQPQHF.

The chain combines TRBV29-1 with TRBJ2-3; D is perhaps TRBD2 (7 bases). Trimming took off 5 bases at V and 0 bases at J, with 12 bases between the two ends. The CDR3 totals 14 residues. Germline V gives CDR1 SQVTM, CDR2 ANQGSEA. CDR3 sequence: CSVSGGRSTDTQYF. DNA for the CDR3: TGCAGCGTTTCGGGGGGCCGGAGCACAGATACGCAGTATTTT.

This clone is medium-sized within its sample. This chain joins TRBV11-3 and TRBJ1-1, with 7 bases matching TRBD1. Germline CDR1 is SGHNT and CDR2 is YENEEA. Trimming took 5 bases from V and 5 from J; bases not matched to a gene: 14. CDR3 length equals 16 residues. The CDR3 here is CASSATRTGGSTEAFF. Here the CDR3 DNA reads TGTGCCAGCAGCGCCACCAGGACAGGAGGATCGACTGAAGCTTTCTTT.

The chain carries TRBV18 and TRBJ1-1; 7 nucleotides match TRBD1. Trimming took 2 bases from V and 7 from J; bases not matched to a gene: 4. Per germline, CDR1 KGHSH and CDR2 LQKENI. The CDR3 loop spans 13 amino acids. CDR3 region: CASSPGTANEAFF. Here the CDR3 DNA reads TGTGCCAGCTCACCAGGGACAGCGAATGAAGCTTTCTTT.

The chain is built from TRBV6-8 and TRBJ1-4; TRBD1 might be the D (5 bases). V was clipped by 8 bases and J by 0 bases, with 13 bases between them. CDR3 length equals 15 residues. Germline V CDR1 and CDR2: MNHGY, SAAAGT. The CDR3 sequence: CASLRGLSTNEKLFF. In DNA, the CDR3 is TGTGCCAGCCTCCGGGGACTATCAACTAATGAAAAACTGTTTTTT.

The chain uses TRBV19 and TRBJ1-6; 7 bases are shared with TRBD1. CDR1 and CDR2 (germline): LNHDA, SQIVND (reference sequence). J was trimmed by 4 bases and V by 11 bases; bases with no gene match: 2. The CDR3 totals 12 residues. CDR3 region: CASGGYNSPLHF. Written as DNA, the CDR3 is TGTGCCTCAGGGGGGTATAATTCACCCCTCCACTTT.

V gene TRBV18 combines with J gene TRBJ2-7; D not certain. This CDR3 spans 15 amino acids. The germline gives CDR1 KGHSH, CDR2 LQKENI. The V gene lost 2 bases and the J gene lost 0 bases, with 11 bases spanning the gap. CDR3 sequence reads: CASSPETPSSYEQYF. The CDR3, as DNA: TGTGCCAGCTCACCAGAAACCCCAAGCTCCTACGAGCAGTACTTC.

This clone was detected a few times. The chain carries TRBV9 and TRBJ1-6; D is ambiguous. The length of the CDR3 is 14 residues. CDR1 is SGDLS, CDR2 YYNGEE, per germline. Trimming took off 0 bases at V and 10 bases at J, with 11 bases between the two ends. The CDR3 loop reads CASSVGAVQSPLHF. The DNA for the CDR3 is TGTGCCAGCAGCGTAGGGGCGGTACAATCACCCCTCCACTTT.

The chain employs TRBV29-1 and TRBJ1-5; D is ambiguous. Trimming left V 6 bases short and J 7 bases short, with 16 bases between. Germline CDR1 and CDR2: SQVTM and ANQGSEA. CDR3 length: 13 amino acids. CDR3 sequence: CSVASGPGQPQHF. The CDR3, as DNA: TGCAGCGTAGCCTCGGGCCCCGGGCAGCCCCAGCATTTT. The variable domain in full, with the rest retrieved from reference TRBV29-1 and TRBJ1-5, is SAVISQKPSRDICQRGTSLTIQCQVDSQVTMMFWYRQQPGQSLTLIATANQGSEATYESGFVIDKFPISRPNLTFSTLTVSNMSPEDSSIYLCSVASGPGQPQHFGDGTRLSIL.

This clone has more than one count but fewer than ten. The V call is TRBV18, the J call TRBJ2-7, with a weak D call TRBD1 (6 bases). V was pared by 3 bases and J by 2 bases, with 11 bases between. Germline V gives CDR1 KGHSH, CDR2 LQKENI. The CDR3 contains 14 residues. The CDR3 bases are TGTGCCAGCTCACCCGAACAGGGAACCTACGAGCAGTACTTC. It encodes CASSPEQGTYEQYF. Full variable domain (rest looked up from reference TRBV18 and TRBJ2-7): NAGVMQNPRHLVRRRGQEARLRCSPMKGHSHVYWYRQLPEEGLKFMVYLQKENIIDESGMPKERFSAEFPKEGPSILRIQQVVRGDSAAYFCASSPEQGTYEQYFGPGTRLTVT.

Only a few counts were recorded for this clone. The genes are TRBV6-8 and TRBJ1-4; 9 bases agree with TRBD1. V lost 6 bases to trimming and J lost 0 bases; unmatched junction nucleotides: 2. CDR3 size: 15 residues. Per the germline V gene, CDR1 is MNHGY and CDR2 is SAAAGT. CDR3 residues: CASRGTGTTNEKLFF. In nucleotides, the CDR3 is TGTGCCAGCAGGGGGACAGGGACAACTAATGAAAAACTGTTTTTT.

The chain couples TRBV11-3 to TRBJ2-3, with 7 bases matching TRBD2. The V gene end was trimmed by 3 bases and the J gene end by 1 base; junction bases not matched to a gene: 7. Germline V gene lookup returns CDR1 SGHNT and CDR2 YENEEA. This CDR3 is built from 16 residues. The CDR3 sequence: CASSFSLRGGTDTQYF. The DNA of the CDR3 is TGTGCCAGCAGCTTTAGTTTACGGGGGGGCACAGATACGCAGTATTTT.

This clone showed up many times. The rearrangement links TRBV11-3 to TRBJ2-6; 8 nucleotides match TRBD1. This CDR3 has 17 residues. The germline V gene encodes CDR1 SGHNT and CDR2 YENEEA. J lost 0 bases, V lost 5 bases, and 6 bases had no gene match. CDR3 in amino acids: CASSPGQAISGANVLTF. The CDR3 coding sequence is TGTGCCAGCAGCCCGGGACAGGCGATCTCTGGGGCCAACGTCCTGACTTTC.